The 18 T cell receptor beta chains below all came from one sample that was sequenced in a study of CXCR3-negative and CXCR3-positive naive CD8 T cells. Via 5' RACE with UMI labels, TRB cDNA libraries were prepared. TCRdb reprocessed the 5' RACE reads and stores each CDR3 protein as one record, lacking DNA. The listing contains approximately 45,000 distinct CDR3 sequences. Sequences were obtained from memory CD8+ T cells from blood. These receptors originate from a human donor in good health. Some clones in this sample may be carry-over from other donors' samples.

The CDR3 loop is CASSLVGGGETEAFF. The chain employs TRBV7-2 and TRBJ1-1; TCRdb names TRBD1, which stays unverified in the absence of DNA. There are 15 residues in the CDR3. Germline V gives CDR1 SGHTA, CDR2 FQGNSA.

This chain links TRBV12-3 or TRBV12-4 with TRBJ2-1; TCRdb picks TRBD1, but there is no DNA to check that call. The CDR3 runs 14 residues. CDR3 protein: CASSLEQGIHEQFF.

The chain uses TRBV7-6 and TRBJ2-7; TCRdb reports TRBD2, a call that lacks DNA to check it against. From germline, CDR1 is SGHVS and CDR2 FNYEAQ. The CDR3 sequence is 16 residues long. The CDR3 here is CASATDPTGGGDEQYF.

This clonotype registers medium-sized (0.01 to 0.1%) by frequency. This chain connects TRBV7-9 to TRBJ1-4; checking the TCRdb D call of TRBD1 is not possible without DNA. The CDR3 contains 16 residues. CDR1 and CDR2 (germline): SEHNR, FQNEAQ (reference sequence). This chain's CDR3 is CASSFSGGAWNEKLFF.

V usage is TRBV6-2 or TRBV6-3 and J usage is TRBJ2-1; TCRdb calls TRBD2, which cannot be checked without DNA. Germline-derived CDR1 and CDR2 are MNHEY and SVGEGT. The CDR3 sequence is 16 residues long. The CDR3 here is CASSYTGASGANEQFF.

This clonotype shows up as medium-sized (0.01 to 0.1%) by frequency. This chain connects TRBV28 to TRBJ2-1; checking the TCRdb D call of TRBD1 is not possible without DNA. Germline CDR1 is MDHEN and CDR2 is SYDVKM. The CDR3 is 17 residues long. The CDR3 sequence is CASSFGGEGGVYNEQFF.

The V and J genes are TRBV5-1 and TRBJ2-1. The CDR3 sequence is 11 residues long. Germline CDR1 and CDR2: SGHRS and YFSETQ. The CDR3 sequence is CASTEGNEQFF.

The chain employs TRBV7-2 and TRBJ2-2; TCRdb reports TRBD1, a call that lacks DNA to check it against. The CDR3 length is 15 residues. Germline assignment: CDR1 SGHTA and CDR2 FQGNSA. CDR3 protein: CASSPTGGQNGELFF.

The chain uses TRBV29-1 and TRBJ2-5. This CDR3 contains 11 residues. Germline assignment: CDR1 SQVTM and CDR2 ANQGSEA. The chain's CDR3 is CSDPSGPKEYF.

The chain combines TRBV29-1 with TRBJ2-1. CDR3 length: 11 amino acids. Germline CDR1 reads SQVTM; CDR2 reads ANQGSEA. The CDR3 loop reads CSATENNEQFF.

The chain carries TRBV10-3 and TRBJ2-1; the TCRdb call, TRBD1, lacks DNA for checking. This CDR3 region has 17 residues. Germline-derived CDR1 and CDR2 are ENHRY and SYGVKD. The CDR3 is CAISESKGASSYNEQFF.

The chain links TRBV28 to TRBJ1-6. The germline V gene has CDR1 MDHEN and CDR2 SYDVKM. The CDR3 is 14 residues long. CDR3: CASSPQGNSFTLHF.

Frequency places this clonotype as medium-sized. The V call is TRBV4-2, the J call TRBJ2-3; TCRdb gives TRBD2 as the D gene, but with no DNA this cannot be confirmed. This CDR3 has 15 residues. CDR1 is LGHNA, CDR2 YNFKEQ, per germline. The CDR3: CASSQERGGPDTQYF.

The chain carries TRBV2 and TRBJ2-6; the TRBD2 assignment by TCRdb is unverifiable without DNA. Germline CDR1 reads SNHLY; CDR2 reads FYNNEI. This CDR3 is 16 amino acids long. CDR3 loop: CASRRVGDSGANVLTF.

The chain is built from TRBV7-2 and TRBJ1-2; TCRdb lists TRBD1, though no DNA is available to test this call. Germline CDR1 and CDR2: SGHTA and FQGNSA. This CDR3 region has 13 residues. CDR3 in amino acids: CASSPDRGTGYTF.

The chain has TRBV20-1 and TRBJ2-1. Germline lookup yields CDR1 DFQATT and CDR2 SNEGSKA (reference sequence). The CDR3 extends over 11 amino acids. CDR3 loop: CSAKWYNEQFF.

The chain is built from TRBV10-3 and TRBJ1-1. CDR3 length equals 14 residues. The germline V gene encodes CDR1 ENHRY and CDR2 SYGVKD. CDR3: CAISEGDRKTEAFF.

This sequence joins TRBV23-1 and TRBJ2-3. TRBV23-1 qualifies as an ORF whose function is uncertain. The CDR3 spans 11 residues. CDR3 protein: CASNLPDTQYF.